The 5 T cell receptor beta chains listed next were all sequenced from one sample in a study of cytomegalovirus exposure and HLA in healthy donors. The PCR had 60 Vbeta and 13 Jbeta primers. Profiling relied on immunoSEQ multiplex PCR, and the TCRdb table lists in-frame clones only, not all of them. Of roughly 110,000 clones in the sample, 74% are singletons; the top ten hold 11% to 15%. Sequencing input: PBMCs. The receptors come from a woman in her 40s in good health and CMV-seropositive.

In this sample, this clone turned up a few times. V usage is TRBV10-3 and J usage is TRBJ2-7, with TRBD1 matching over 7 bases. CDR1 and CDR2 (germline): ENHRY, SYGVKD. The junction had 9 bases not matched to a gene; V was cut back by 10 bases and J by 6 bases. This CDR3 is built from 12 residues. The CDR3 sequence is CATRDSVGEQYF. CDR3 sequence (DNA): TGTGCCACCAGGGACAGTGTAGGCGAGCAGTACTTC.

The rearrangement uses TRBV19 and TRBJ1-5, with D possibly TRBD1 on 6 matching bases. V lost 4 bases to trimming and J lost 4 bases, with 8 bases between them. The length of the CDR3 is 13 residues. Per germline, CDR1 LNHDA and CDR2 SQIVND (reference sequence). The CDR3 region has the DNA TGTGCCAGTAGTAGCCAGGGGAATCAGCCCCAGCATTTT. Translated, it gives CASSSQGNQPQHF.

Only a few counts were recorded for this clone. V and J are TRBV5-1 and TRBJ1-4, with 8 bases identical to TRBD1. The junction had 11 bases not matched to a gene; V was cut back by 4 bases and J by 12 bases. Germline lookup yields CDR1 SGHRS and CDR2 YFSETQ. The CDR3 has 14 residues. The CDR3 is CASSPDRESGELFF. CDR3 DNA: TGCGCCAGCAGCCCGGACAGGGAGAGCGGTGAACTGTTTTTT.

This sequence joins TRBV5-4 and TRBJ1-4; 7 bases are shared with TRBD1. The CDR3 loop spans 15 amino acids. The germline V gene has CDR1 SGHNT and CDR2 YYREEE (reference sequence). The ends lost 5 bases at V and 8 bases at J; junction bases unmatched: 12. The CDR3 is CASRSNRGLGEKLFF. CDR3 coding DNA: TGTGCCAGCAGATCAAACAGGGGATTAGGGGAAAAACTGTTTTTT.

The chain joins TRBV2 to TRBJ1-5; D is possibly TRBD1 (5 bases). V shed 8 bases and J shed 1 base, with 15 bases lying between them. Germline V gives CDR1 SNHLY, CDR2 FYNNEI. The CDR3 length is 15 residues. The CDR3 reads CASGYQGVSNQPQHF. The CDR3 DNA reads as TGTGCCAGCGGATACCAGGGTGTGAGCAATCAGCCCCAGCATTTT.